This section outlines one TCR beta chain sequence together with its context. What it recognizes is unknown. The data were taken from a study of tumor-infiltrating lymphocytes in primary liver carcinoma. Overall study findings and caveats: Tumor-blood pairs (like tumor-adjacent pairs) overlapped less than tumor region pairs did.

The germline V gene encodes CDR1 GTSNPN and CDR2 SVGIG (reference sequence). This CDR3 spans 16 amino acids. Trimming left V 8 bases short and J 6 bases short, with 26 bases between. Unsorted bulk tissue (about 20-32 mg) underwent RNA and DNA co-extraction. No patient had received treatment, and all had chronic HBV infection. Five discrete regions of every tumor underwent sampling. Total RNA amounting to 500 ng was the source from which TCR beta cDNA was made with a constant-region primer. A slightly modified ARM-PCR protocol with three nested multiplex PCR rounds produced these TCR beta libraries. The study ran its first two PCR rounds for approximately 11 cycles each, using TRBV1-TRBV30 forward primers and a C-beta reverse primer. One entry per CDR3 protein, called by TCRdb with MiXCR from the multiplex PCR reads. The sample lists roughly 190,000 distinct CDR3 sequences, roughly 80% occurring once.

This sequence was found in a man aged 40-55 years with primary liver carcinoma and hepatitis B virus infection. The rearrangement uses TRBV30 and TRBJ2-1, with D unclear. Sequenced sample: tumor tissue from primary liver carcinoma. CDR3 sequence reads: CASSPDGVIRGNEQFF. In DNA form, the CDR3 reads TGTGCCAGCAGCCCAGATGGGGTGATTAGAGGCAATGAGCAGTTCTTC.